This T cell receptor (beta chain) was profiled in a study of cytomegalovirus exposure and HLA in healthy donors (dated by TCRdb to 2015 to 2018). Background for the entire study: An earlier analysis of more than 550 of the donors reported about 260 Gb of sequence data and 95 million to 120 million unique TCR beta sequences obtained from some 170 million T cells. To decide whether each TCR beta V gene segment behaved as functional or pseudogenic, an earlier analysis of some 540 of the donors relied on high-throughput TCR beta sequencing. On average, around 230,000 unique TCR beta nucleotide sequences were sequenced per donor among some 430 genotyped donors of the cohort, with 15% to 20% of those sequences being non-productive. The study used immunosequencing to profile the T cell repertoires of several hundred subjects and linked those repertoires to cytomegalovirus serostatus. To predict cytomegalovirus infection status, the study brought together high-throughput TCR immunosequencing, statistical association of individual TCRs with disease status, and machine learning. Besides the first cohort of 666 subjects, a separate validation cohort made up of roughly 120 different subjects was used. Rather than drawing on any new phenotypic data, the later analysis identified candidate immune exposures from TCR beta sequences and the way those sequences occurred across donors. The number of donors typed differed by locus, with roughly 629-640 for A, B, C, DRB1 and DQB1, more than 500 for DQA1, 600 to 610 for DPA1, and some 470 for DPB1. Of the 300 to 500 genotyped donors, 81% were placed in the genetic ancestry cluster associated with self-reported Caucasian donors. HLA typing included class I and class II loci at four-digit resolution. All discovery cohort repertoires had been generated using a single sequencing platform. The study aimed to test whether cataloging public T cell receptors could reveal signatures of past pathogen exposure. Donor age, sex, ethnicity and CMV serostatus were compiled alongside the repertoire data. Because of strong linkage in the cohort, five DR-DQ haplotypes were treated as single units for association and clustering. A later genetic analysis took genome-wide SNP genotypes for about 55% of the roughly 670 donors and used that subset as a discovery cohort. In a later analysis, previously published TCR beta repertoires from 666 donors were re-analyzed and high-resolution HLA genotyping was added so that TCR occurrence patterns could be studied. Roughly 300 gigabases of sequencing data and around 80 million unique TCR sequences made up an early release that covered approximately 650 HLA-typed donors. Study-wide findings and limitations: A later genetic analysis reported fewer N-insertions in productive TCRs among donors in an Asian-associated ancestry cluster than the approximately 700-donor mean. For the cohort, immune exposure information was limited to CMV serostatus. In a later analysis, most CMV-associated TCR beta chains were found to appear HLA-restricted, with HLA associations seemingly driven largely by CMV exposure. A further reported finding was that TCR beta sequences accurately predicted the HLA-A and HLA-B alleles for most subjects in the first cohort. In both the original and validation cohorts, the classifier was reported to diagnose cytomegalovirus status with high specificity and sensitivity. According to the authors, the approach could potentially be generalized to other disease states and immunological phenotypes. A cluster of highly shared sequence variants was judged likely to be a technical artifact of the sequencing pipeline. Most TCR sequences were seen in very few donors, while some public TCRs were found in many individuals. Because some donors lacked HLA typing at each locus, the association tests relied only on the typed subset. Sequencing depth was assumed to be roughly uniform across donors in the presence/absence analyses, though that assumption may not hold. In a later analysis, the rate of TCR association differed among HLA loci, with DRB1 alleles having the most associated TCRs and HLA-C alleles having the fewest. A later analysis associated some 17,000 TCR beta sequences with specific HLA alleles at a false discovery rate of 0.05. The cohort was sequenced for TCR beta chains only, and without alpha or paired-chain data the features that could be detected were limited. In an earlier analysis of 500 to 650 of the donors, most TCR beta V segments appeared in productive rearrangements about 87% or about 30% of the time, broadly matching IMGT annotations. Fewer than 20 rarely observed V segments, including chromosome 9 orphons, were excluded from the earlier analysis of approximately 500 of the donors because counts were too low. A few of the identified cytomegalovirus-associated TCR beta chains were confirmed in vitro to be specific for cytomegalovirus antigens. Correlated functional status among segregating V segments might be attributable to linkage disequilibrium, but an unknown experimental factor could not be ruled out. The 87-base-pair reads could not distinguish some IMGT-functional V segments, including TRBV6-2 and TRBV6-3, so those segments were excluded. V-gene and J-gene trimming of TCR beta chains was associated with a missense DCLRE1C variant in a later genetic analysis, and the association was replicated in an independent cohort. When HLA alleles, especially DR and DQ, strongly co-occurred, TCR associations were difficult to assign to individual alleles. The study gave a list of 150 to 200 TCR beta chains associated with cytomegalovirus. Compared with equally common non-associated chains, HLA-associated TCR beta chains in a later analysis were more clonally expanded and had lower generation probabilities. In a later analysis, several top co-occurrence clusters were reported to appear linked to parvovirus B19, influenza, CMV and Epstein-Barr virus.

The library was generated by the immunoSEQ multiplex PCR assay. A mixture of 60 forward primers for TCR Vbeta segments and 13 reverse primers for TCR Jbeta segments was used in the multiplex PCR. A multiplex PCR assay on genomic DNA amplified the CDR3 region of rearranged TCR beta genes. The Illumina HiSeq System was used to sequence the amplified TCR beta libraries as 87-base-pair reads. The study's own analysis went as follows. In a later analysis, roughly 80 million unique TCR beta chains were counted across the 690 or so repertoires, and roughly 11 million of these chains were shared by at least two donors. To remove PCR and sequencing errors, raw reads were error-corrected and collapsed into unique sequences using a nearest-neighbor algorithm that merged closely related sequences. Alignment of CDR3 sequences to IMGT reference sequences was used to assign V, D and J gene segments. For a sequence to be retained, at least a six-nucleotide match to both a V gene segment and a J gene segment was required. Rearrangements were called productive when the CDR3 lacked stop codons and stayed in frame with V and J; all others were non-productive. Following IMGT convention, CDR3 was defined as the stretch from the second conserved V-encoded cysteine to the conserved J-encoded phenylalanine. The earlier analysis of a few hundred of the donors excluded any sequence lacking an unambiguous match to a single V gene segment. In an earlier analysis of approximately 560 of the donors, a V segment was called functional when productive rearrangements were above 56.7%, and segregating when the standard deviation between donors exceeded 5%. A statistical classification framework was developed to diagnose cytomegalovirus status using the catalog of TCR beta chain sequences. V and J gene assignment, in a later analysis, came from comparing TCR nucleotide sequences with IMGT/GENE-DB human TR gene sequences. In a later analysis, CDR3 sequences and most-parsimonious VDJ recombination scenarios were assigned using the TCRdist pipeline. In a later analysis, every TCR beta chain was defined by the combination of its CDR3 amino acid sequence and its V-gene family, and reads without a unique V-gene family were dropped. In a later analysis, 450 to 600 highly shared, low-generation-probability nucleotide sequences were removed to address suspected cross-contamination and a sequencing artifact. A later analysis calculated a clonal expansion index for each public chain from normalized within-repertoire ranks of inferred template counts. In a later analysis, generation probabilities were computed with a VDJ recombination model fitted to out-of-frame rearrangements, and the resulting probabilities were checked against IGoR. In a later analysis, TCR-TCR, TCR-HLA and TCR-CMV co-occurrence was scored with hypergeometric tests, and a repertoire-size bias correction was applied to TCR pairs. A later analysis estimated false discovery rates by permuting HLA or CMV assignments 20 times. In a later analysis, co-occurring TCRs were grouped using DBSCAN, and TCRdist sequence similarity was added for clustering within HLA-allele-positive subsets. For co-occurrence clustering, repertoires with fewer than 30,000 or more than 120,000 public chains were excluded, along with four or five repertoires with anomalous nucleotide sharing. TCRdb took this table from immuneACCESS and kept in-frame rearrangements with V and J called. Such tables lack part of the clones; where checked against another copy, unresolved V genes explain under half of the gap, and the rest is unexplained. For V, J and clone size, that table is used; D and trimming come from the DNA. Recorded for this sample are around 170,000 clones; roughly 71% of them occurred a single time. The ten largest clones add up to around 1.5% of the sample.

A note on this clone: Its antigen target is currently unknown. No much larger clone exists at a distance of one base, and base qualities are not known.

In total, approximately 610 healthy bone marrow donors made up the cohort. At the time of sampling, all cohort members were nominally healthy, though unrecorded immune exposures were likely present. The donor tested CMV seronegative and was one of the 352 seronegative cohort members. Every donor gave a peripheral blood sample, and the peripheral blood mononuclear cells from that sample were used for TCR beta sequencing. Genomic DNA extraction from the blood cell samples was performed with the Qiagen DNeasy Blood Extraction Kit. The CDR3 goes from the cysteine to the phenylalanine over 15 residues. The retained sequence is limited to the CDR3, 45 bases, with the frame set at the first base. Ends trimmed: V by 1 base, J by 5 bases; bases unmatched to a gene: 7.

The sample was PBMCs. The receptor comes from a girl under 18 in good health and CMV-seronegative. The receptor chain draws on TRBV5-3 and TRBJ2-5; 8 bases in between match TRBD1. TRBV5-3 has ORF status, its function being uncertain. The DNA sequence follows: TGTGCCAGAAGCTTGTCCCAGGGGGCGCGGGAGACCCAGTACTTC. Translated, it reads CARSLSQGARETQYF.